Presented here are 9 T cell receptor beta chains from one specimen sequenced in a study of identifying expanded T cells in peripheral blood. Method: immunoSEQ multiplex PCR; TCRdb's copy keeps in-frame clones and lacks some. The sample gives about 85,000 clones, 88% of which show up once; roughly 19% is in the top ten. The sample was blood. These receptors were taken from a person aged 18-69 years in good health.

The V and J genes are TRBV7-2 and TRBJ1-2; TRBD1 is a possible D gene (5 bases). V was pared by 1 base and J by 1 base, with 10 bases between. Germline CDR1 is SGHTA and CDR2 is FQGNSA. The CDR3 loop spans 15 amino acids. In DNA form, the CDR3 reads TGTGCCAGCAGCTTAGGTGGGGCTCATAACTATGGCTACACCTTC. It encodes CASSLGGAHNYGYTF.

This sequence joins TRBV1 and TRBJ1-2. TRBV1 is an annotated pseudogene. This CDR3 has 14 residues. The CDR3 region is CTSPPGQREGGYTF. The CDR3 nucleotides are TGCACCAGCCCGCCGGGACAGAGGGAGGGTGGCTACACCTTC.

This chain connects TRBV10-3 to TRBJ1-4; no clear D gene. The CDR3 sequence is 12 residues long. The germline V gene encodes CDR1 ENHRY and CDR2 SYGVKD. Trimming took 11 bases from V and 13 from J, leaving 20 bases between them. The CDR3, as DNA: TGTGCCGTCGGACTTACCCGGGAGTTACTGTTTTTT. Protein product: CAVGLTRELLFF.

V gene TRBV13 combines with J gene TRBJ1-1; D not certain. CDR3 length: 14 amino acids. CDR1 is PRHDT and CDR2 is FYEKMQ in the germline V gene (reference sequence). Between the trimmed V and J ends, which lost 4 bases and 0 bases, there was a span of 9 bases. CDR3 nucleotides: TGTGCCAGCAGCTCTGGCAGGATGAACACTGAAGCTTTCTTT. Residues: CASSSGRMNTEAFF.

The CDR3 nucleotides read TGTGCCAGCAAGAACCAACGGCGGGACAGGTCCTACGAGCAGTACTTC. Residues: CASKNQRRDRSYEQYF. The chain couples TRBV5-6 to TRBJ2-7, with 8 nucleotides matching TRBD1. CDR1 is SGHDT and CDR2 is YYEEEE in the germline V gene. The junction had 12 bases not matched to a gene; V was cut back by 6 bases and J by 1 base. This CDR3 has 16 residues.

CDR3 DNA sequence: TGTGCCAGCAGCCTCGGACAGGGATATTCACCCCTCCACTTT. Its translation: CASSLGQGYSPLHF. V gene TRBV2 combines with J gene TRBJ1-6, with TRBD1 matching 8 bases. CDR1 and CDR2 (germline): SNHLY, FYNNEI. The CDR3 extends over 14 amino acids. The J segment lost 8 bases and the V segment lost 6 bases, leaving 6 bases of the junction unmatched.

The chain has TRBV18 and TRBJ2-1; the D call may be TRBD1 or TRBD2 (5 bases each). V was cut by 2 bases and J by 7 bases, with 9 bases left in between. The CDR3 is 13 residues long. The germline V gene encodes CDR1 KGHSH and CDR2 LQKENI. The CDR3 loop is CASSPGGRNEQFF. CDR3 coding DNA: TGTGCCAGCTCACCAGGGGGAAGAAATGAGCAGTTCTTC.

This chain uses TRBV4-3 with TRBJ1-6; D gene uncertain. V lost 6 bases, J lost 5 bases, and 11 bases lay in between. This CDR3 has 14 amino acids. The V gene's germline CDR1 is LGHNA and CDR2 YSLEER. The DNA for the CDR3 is TGCGCCAGCAGTAGGGATCGAGATAATTCACCCCTCCACTTT. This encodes CASSRDRDNSPLHF.

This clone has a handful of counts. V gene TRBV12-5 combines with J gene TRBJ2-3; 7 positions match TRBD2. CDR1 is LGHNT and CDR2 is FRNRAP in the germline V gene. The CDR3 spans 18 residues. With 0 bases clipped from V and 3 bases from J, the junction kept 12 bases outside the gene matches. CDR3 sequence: CASGLVRDGEGTTDTQYF. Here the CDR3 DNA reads TGTGCTAGTGGTTTGGTACGCGACGGGGAGGGTACGACAGATACGCAGTATTTT.